Shown below are 14 T cell receptor beta chains from a single sample sequenced in a study of cytomegalovirus exposure and HLA in healthy donors. Amplification used 60 Vbeta primers and 13 Jbeta primers. Using immunoSEQ multiplex PCR, the repertoire was profiled, and TCRdb retains in-frame clones only, with some absent. The table has 200,000 or so clones, over 80% seen once. The sample was PBMCs. Receptors were obtained from a man in his forties or fifties in good health and CMV-seropositive.

The CDR3 DNA reads as TGTGCCAGCAGTCCCGGGACTAGTGTAGCCGAGCAGTACTTC. Translation: CASSPGTSVAEQYF. The V and J genes are TRBV7-2 and TRBJ2-5; 8 bases fit TRBD2. The DNA end is a closer match to TRBJ2-7, so the J assignment may be wrong. Germline CDR1 is SGHTA and CDR2 is FQGNSA. This CDR3 is built from 14 residues.

The CDR3 DNA sequence: TGTGCCAGCGTGGCAGGGGGTGAAAAACTGTTTTTT. The encoded protein is CASVAGGEKLFF. The gene calls are TRBV6-5 and TRBJ1-4; 7 bases are shared with TRBD1. This CDR3 contains 12 residues. J was trimmed by 7 bases and V by 8 bases; bases with no gene match: 4. The germline V gene encodes CDR1 MNHEY and CDR2 SVGAGI.

In this sample, this clone turned up once. The chain couples TRBV11-1 to TRBJ2-1; the match to TRBD2 covers 7 bases. The germline CDR1 and CDR2 sequences are SGHAT and FQDESV (reference sequence). The CDR3 has 15 amino acids. V trimming: 5 bases; J trimming: 3 bases; junction bases outside the gene matches: 7. This CDR3 is CASSPSGANYNEQFF. In DNA, the CDR3 is TGTGCCAGCAGCCCAAGCGGGGCGAACTACAATGAGCAGTTCTTC.

Concerning this clone: This sample also contains other DNA sequences that code for the same CDR3. The rearrangement uses TRBV7-3 and TRBJ2-7; 9 nucleotides agree with TRBD2. Germline assignment: CDR1 SGHTA and CDR2 FQGTGA. The CDR3 has 15 amino acids. V lost 2 bases to trimming and J lost 2 bases; unmatched junction nucleotides: 4. The CDR3 bases are TGTGCCAGCAGCTTAGGCGGGGGGGGTACCTACGAGCAGTACTTC. This gives the protein CASSLGGGGTYEQYF.

The rearrangement links TRBV5-6 to TRBJ1-3; a possible D gene is TRBD1 (5 bases). CDR3 size: 16 residues. Germline V gene data show CDR1 as SGHDT and CDR2 as YYEEEE. V was pared by 2 bases and J by 4 bases, with 16 bases between. Here the CDR3 DNA reads TGTGCCAGCAGCTTTTTCACAGGTTCAAGGGGAAACACCATATATTTT. It is translated as CASSFFTGSRGNTIYF.

This rearrangement joins TRBV6-5 to TRBJ1-2, with 7 bases lining up with TRBD1. The ends lost 3 bases at V and 6 bases at J; junction bases unmatched: 10. The germline gives CDR1 MNHEY, CDR2 SVGAGI. The CDR3 has 15 residues. The CDR3 nucleotides read TGTGCCAGCAGTTATAGGGGGCTGGGGTCCGATGGCTACACCTTC. It codes for CASSYRGLGSDGYTF.

This clone showed up just once. The CDR3 region has the DNA TGTGCCAGCAGGACAGGGGTCTCTGGAAACACCATATATTTT. It codes for CASRTGVSGNTIYF. This chain links TRBV2 with TRBJ1-3; the match to TRBD1 covers 8 bases. In germline, CDR1 is SNHLY, CDR2 FYNNEI. This CDR3 comprises 14 residues. V shed 6 bases and J 0 bases; nucleotides not matched to a gene: 1.

J is TRBJ2-7 and V is TRBV27; 10 bases are a match to TRBD1. This CDR3 comprises 13 residues. The V segment lost 8 bases and the J segment 7 bases; nucleotides outside the gene matches: 8. CDR1 and CDR2 from the germline V gene are MNHEY and SMNVEV (reference sequence). This chain's CDR3 is CASLRQGANEQYF. DNA of the CDR3: TGTGCCAGCCTACGACAGGGGGCTAATGAGCAGTACTTC.

The chain uses TRBV6-6 and TRBJ2-7; TRBD1 might be the D (7 bases). Trimming removed 6 bases from V and 3 bases from J, with 15 bases in between. There are 14 residues in the CDR3. Looked up from germline, CDR1 is MNHNY and CDR2 is SVGAGI (reference sequence). In DNA, the CDR3 is TGTGCCAGCAGCCCACAGGGGAGGAGCTACGAGCAGTACTTC. The encoded protein is CASSPQGRSYEQYF.

This clone was recorded once. The CDR3 DNA is TGTGCCAGCAGCTTGGCCCGACAGGTTCTACGAGGGTACTTC. It codes for CASSLARQVLRGYF. The chain links TRBV5-6 to TRBJ2-7, with D possibly matching TRBD1 (6 bases). Germline V gene lookup returns CDR1 SGHDT and CDR2 YYEEEE. CDR3 size: 14 residues. Deletions cut 0 bases from V and 12 bases from J, with 19 bases between. The variable domain in full, completed from reference TRBV5-6 and TRBJ2-7, reads DAGVTQSPTHLIKTRGQQVTLRCSPKSGHDTVSWYQQALGQGPQFIFQYYEEEERQRGNFPDRFSGHQFPNYSSELNVNALLLGDSALYLCASSLARQVLRGYFGPGTRLTVT.

J is TRBJ2-1 and V is TRBV11-1, with D possibly being TRBD1 (6 bases). The germline V gene has CDR1 SGHAT and CDR2 FQDESV (reference sequence). This CDR3 spans 14 amino acids. Trimming left V 4 bases short and J 5 bases short, with 12 bases between. The CDR3 loop is CASSWTRTDNEQFF. The CDR3 DNA follows: TGTGCCAGCAGCTGGACCCGGACAGACAATGAGCAGTTCTTC.

V and J are TRBV7-2 and TRBJ2-5; D is uncertain. CDR3 length: 13 amino acids. The V and J ends lost 1 base and 6 bases respectively, with 9 bases between them. The germline gives CDR1 SGHTA, CDR2 FQGNSA. The CDR3 DNA is TGTGCCAGCAGCTTAGTCTCAGCGAAGACCCAGTACTTC. This encodes CASSLVSAKTQYF.

The genes are TRBV6-4 and TRBJ1-6; 11 nucleotides line up with TRBD1. V shed 4 bases and J 6 bases; nucleotides not matched to a gene: 2. The CDR3 has 15 amino acids. Germline V gene lookup returns CDR1 MRHNA and CDR2 SNTAGT. CDR3 sequence reads: CASSAGTGGNSPLHF. As DNA, the CDR3 is TGTGCCAGCAGTGCCGGGACAGGGGGTAATTCACCCCTCCACTTT.

The V call is TRBV27, the J call TRBJ2-2; D ambiguous. The CDR3 has 14 residues. V lost 5 bases and J 0 bases, leaving 7 bases between the germline ends. The germline CDR1 and CDR2 sequences are MNHEY and SMNVEV (reference sequence). Here the CDR3 reads CASSPYSNTGELFF. The CDR3 bases are TGTGCCAGCAGTCCTTACTCGAACACCGGGGAGCTGTTTTTT.